This entry features one TCR beta chain sequence. Its antigen remains unknown. Both 60 Vbeta primers and 13 Jbeta primers went into the PCR. Assay: immunoSEQ multiplex PCR; the TCRdb copy retains only in-frame clones and omits some. The sample has 130,000 or so clones, 80% seen once. V was pared by 4 bases and J by 5 bases, with 17 bases between. There are 15 residues in the CDR3. Germline CDR1 is MDHEN and CDR2 is SYDVKM. This entry is derived from a study of cytomegalovirus exposure and HLA in healthy donors. Study findings and constraints: High specificity and sensitivity for cytomegalovirus status were reported for the classifier. Productive rates of about 90% or about 30% were seen for most TCR beta V segments in an earlier analysis.

This sequence was found in a man younger than 45 in good health and CMV-seronegative. The sequencing sample was made of PBMCs. The chain employs TRBV28 and TRBJ2-5, with D perhaps matching TRBD2 (7 bases). The CDR3, as DNA: TGTGCCAGCAGTTCACCTACGGGGGGCGCTGAGACCCAGTACTTC. The encoded protein is CASSSPTGGAETQYF.